Shown below are 29 T cell receptor beta chains from a single sample sequenced in a study of T-cell reconstitution after alpha-beta-depleted transplantation in children. Library preparation (for TCRbeta) was performed with unique molecular identifiers. TCRdb redid the calling of the PCR reads with MiXCR, one entry per CDR3 protein. The profile shows about 250,000 distinct CDR3 sequences, roughly a quarter of them singletons. This material consisted of PBMCs, mostly from graft donor cells, taken 360 days after TCRalphabeta/CD19-depleted stem cell transplant. The receptor set was obtained from a female patient aged 2-15 years who had a stem cell transplant for congenital amegakaryocytic thrombocytopenia, so the T cells may come from the graft donor.

This clonotype was recorded a few times. The rearrangement joins TRBV6-1 to TRBJ2-5; D perhaps matches TRBD2 (5 bases). The CDR3 contains 16 residues. V was clipped by 6 bases and J by 1 base, with 18 bases between them. CDR1 and CDR2 (germline): MNHNS, SASEGT. DNA of the CDR3: TGTGCCAGCAGGGGGTGGTCGGGGTACGGCCAAGAGACCCAGTACTTC. Translating it yields CASRGWSGYGQETQYF.

This clonotype has only one observation. The rearrangement uses TRBV7-9 and TRBJ2-2, with a possible D match to TRBD2 (5 bases). The V end lost 8 bases, the J end lost 6 bases, and 13 bases lay between the germline ends. Germline-derived CDR1 and CDR2 are SEHNR and FQNEAQ (reference sequence). The CDR3 extends over 13 amino acids. The CDR3: CASPPEGPGELFF. The CDR3 nucleotides are TGTGCCAGCCCACCCGAGGGCCCCGGGGAGCTGTTTTTT.

This clonotype has only a few counts. The V call is TRBV12-3 or TRBV12-4, the J call TRBJ1-2; maybe TRBD1 (5 bases). Trimming removed 6 bases from V and 2 bases from J, with 16 bases in between. This CDR3 spans 15 amino acids. The CDR3 nucleotides are TGTGCCAGCAGCCCGGTTGGGGGAGAAAACTATGGCTACACCTTC. Encoded protein: CASSPVGGENYGYTF.

This chain uses TRBV19 with TRBJ2-1; TRBD2 might be the D (6 bases). The germline V gene has CDR1 LNHDA and CDR2 SQIVND (reference sequence). This CDR3 is built from 14 residues. Trimming removed 0 bases from V and 7 bases from J, with 10 bases in between. The CDR3 DNA is TGTGCCAGTAGTATAGAATGGCTAGCGAATGAGCAGTTCTTC. This sequence encodes CASSIEWLANEQFF.

This clonotype was detected only a few times. The V gene is TRBV6-1, the J gene TRBJ2-7; the D call may be TRBD1 or TRBD2 (5 bases each). The V and J ends lost 5 bases and 0 bases respectively, with 14 bases between them. The CDR3 loop spans 15 amino acids. Germline loops: CDR1 MNHNS, CDR2 SASEGT. The CDR3 DNA is TGTGCCAGCAGTAGAATCGCCGGGACCTCCTACGAGCAGTACTTC. Amino acid sequence: CASSRIAGTSYEQYF.

The V call is TRBV28, the J call TRBJ2-7; a weak D match, TRBD1 (5 bases). Trimming left V 6 bases short and J 4 bases short, with 19 bases between. The germline CDR1 and CDR2 sequences are MDHEN and SYDVKM. The CDR3 totals 15 residues. CDR3 sequence (DNA): TGTGCCAGCAGGGAACCTGGGCAGGGTGGGTACGAGCAGTACTTC. Translated, it gives CASREPGQGGYEQYF.

The chain recombines TRBV19 with TRBJ1-4; D is possibly TRBD1 (5 bases). Trimming removed 6 bases from V and 12 bases from J, with 14 bases in between. Germline V gene data show CDR1 as LNHDA and CDR2 as SQIVND (reference sequence). CDR3 length: 12 residues. The CDR3 region is CASSRPLQELFF. The CDR3 bases are TGTGCCAGTAGCCGTCCCCTACAGGAACTGTTTTTT.

This clonotype was counted many times. The gene calls are TRBV10-3 and TRBJ2-2, with 15 bases identical to TRBD2. The CDR3 loop spans 19 amino acids. CDR1 ENHRY and CDR2 SYGVKD come from the germline V gene. J gave up 2 bases and V 3 bases, and 7 bases lay outside the gene matches. The DNA of the CDR3 is TGTGCCATCAGTGACCCTGGACTAGCGGGGGGGCTAAACACCGGGGAGCTGTTTTTT. Residues: CAISDPGLAGGLNTGELFF.

This clonotype was observed at least ten times. One junction end does not reproduce the germline sequence, and a read error may be involved. The V gene is TRBV6-1, the J gene TRBJ1-1, with 7 positions matching TRBD1. Looked up from germline, CDR1 is MNHNS and CDR2 is SASEGT. The CDR3 is 13 amino acids. The CDR3 coding sequence is TGCCCTGGACAGGAGGTCCCCAACACTGAAGCTTTCTTT. The encoded protein is CPGQEVPNTEAFF.

The chain recombines TRBV5-5 with TRBJ2-7; D perhaps matches TRBD1 (6 bases). Trimming pared 0 bases from V and 6 bases from J, leaving 13 bases between. This CDR3 contains 14 residues. Germline CDR1 and CDR2: SGHKS and YYEKEE (reference sequence). As DNA, the CDR3 is TGTGCCAGCAGCTTGGTGGCAGGGGAAGGCGAGCAGTACTTC. This sequence encodes CASSLVAGEGEQYF.

In this sample, this clonotype turned up a few times. The rearrangement joins TRBV5-1 to TRBJ2-7, with D possibly being TRBD1 (6 bases). Germline-derived CDR1 and CDR2 are SGHRS and YFSETQ. V gave up 4 bases and J gave up 3 bases, with 14 bases separating them. This CDR3 comprises 14 residues. This CDR3 is CASSPRDNDYEQYF. The CDR3 DNA reads as TGCGCCAGCAGCCCCCGGGACAATGACTACGAGCAGTACTTC.

The chain is built from TRBV6-2 or TRBV6-3 and TRBJ1-6, with D maybe TRBD1 (6 bases). The V end was cut by 6 bases, the J end by 4 bases, with 16 bases between. Germline CDR1 is MNHEY and CDR2 is SVGEGT. The CDR3 spans 16 residues. CDR3: CASSKPGGAYNSPLHF. CDR3 bases: TGTGCCAGCAGCAAGCCCGGGGGCGCGTATAATTCACCCCTCCACTTT.

The J gene is TRBJ2-7, the V gene TRBV7-9; the D gene is possibly TRBD2 (7 bases). This CDR3 has 15 residues. Trimming removed 5 bases at V and 2 bases at J, with 16 bases between. In germline, CDR1 is SEHNR, CDR2 FQNEAQ (reference sequence). The CDR3, as DNA: TGTGCCAGCAGCCCCTGGGGGGGGACACCCTACGAGCAGTACTTC. This sequence encodes CASSPWGGTPYEQYF.

The genes are TRBV6-2 or TRBV6-3 and TRBJ2-3; TRBD2 matches 8 bases. The ends lost 7 bases at V and 0 bases at J; junction bases unmatched: 3. The CDR3 loop spans 14 amino acids. From germline, CDR1 is MNHEY and CDR2 SVGEGT. The CDR3 nucleotides read TGTGCCAGCATCGCTAGCGGGAGCACAGATACGCAGTATTTT. This translates into CASIASGSTDTQYF.

Many counts were recorded for this clonotype. V gene TRBV12-3 or TRBV12-4 combines with J gene TRBJ2-5; a possible D gene is TRBD1 (5 bases). V shed 2 bases and J shed 1 base, with 8 bases lying between them. The CDR3 is 14 amino acids. CDR3 sequence: CASSLRQGQETQYF. The CDR3 nucleotides are TGTGCCAGCAGTTTACGGCAGGGCCAAGAGACCCAGTACTTC.

This clonotype appeared a few times. This rearrangement joins TRBV7-9 to TRBJ2-7; weak D call: TRBD1 (5 bases). The CDR3 loop spans 14 amino acids. Trimming removed 1 base from V and 2 bases from J, with 9 bases in between. CDR1 is SEHNR, CDR2 FQNEAQ, per germline (reference sequence). CDR3 DNA sequence: TGTGCCAGCAGCTTAGGACAGTGGGCCTACGAGCAGTACTTC. It codes for CASSLGQWAYEQYF.

A few counts support this clonotype. V usage is TRBV5-1 and J usage is TRBJ2-1; 7 positions match TRBD1. Trimming at V came to 1 base and at J to 2 bases, leaving 3 bases not matched to a gene. From germline, CDR1 is SGHRS and CDR2 YFSETQ. The CDR3 spans 15 residues. CDR3 coding DNA: TGCGCCAGCAGCTTGAGTAGGGGGCCCTACAATGAGCAGTTCTTC. Protein product: CASSLSRGPYNEQFF.

This sequence joins TRBV7-7 and TRBJ2-1, with 9 nucleotides matching TRBD2. V was clipped by 5 bases and J by 5 bases; unmatched bases: 4. CDR1 is SSHAT, CDR2 FNYEAQ, per germline (reference sequence). The CDR3 spans 14 residues. The chain's CDR3 is CASSVTSGNNEQFF. The CDR3 DNA reads TGTGCCAGCAGCGTGACTAGCGGTAACAATGAGCAGTTCTTC.

The chain employs TRBV5-1 and TRBJ2-5, with D tentatively TRBD1 (6 bases). The ends were cut back, 4 bases at V and 2 bases at J, with 15 bases in the middle. Per the germline V gene, CDR1 is SGHRS and CDR2 is YFSETQ. CDR3 length: 15 amino acids. CDR3 in DNA: TGCGCCAGCAGCCCGAGGACAGCGAGGCAAGAGACCCAGTACTTC. This encodes CASSPRTARQETQYF.

This clonotype has only a few counts. V and J are TRBV7-9 and TRBJ1-2; D perhaps matches TRBD1 (5 bases). Trimming cost V 3 bases and J 6 bases, with 11 bases left between them. This CDR3 contains 13 residues. Germline loops: CDR1 SEHNR, CDR2 FQNEAQ (reference sequence). The CDR3 spells CASSLIGTDGYTF. The CDR3 DNA follows: TGTGCCAGCAGCTTGATCGGGACGGATGGCTACACCTTC.

This clonotype showed up just a few times. The chain joins TRBV29-1 to TRBJ1-4; 9 bases are a match to TRBD1. Germline V gene data show CDR1 as SQVTM and CDR2 as ANQGSEA. The length of the CDR3 is 13 residues. The V and J ends lost 4 bases and 7 bases, in that order; junction bases with no gene match: 4. The CDR3 DNA follows: TGCAGCGTTGTGGTGACAGGGGGTGAAAAACTGTTTTTT. This codes for CSVVVTGGEKLFF.

The chain employs TRBV7-6 and TRBJ1-5, with D maybe TRBD1 (5 bases). This CDR3 is built from 16 residues. Per germline, CDR1 SGHVS and CDR2 FNYEAQ. The V end was cut by 3 bases, the J end by 1 base, with 13 bases between. In nucleotides, the CDR3 is TGTGCCAGCAGCTTGGGCTCTGGACAAAGCAATCAGCCCCAGCATTTT. It yields the protein CASSLGSGQSNQPQHF. The entire variable domain, with the rest obtained from reference TRBV7-6 and TRBJ1-5, is as follows: GAGVSQSPRYKVTKRGQDVALRCDPISGHVSLYWYRQALGQGPEFLTYFNYEAQQDKSGLPNDRFSAERPEGSISTLTIQRTEQRDSAMYRCASSLGSGQSNQPQHFGDGTRLSIL.

This clonotype was picked up a small number of times. This rearrangement joins TRBV7-6 to TRBJ2-3; D possibly corresponds to TRBD2 (6 bases). CDR3 size: 17 residues. The germline gives CDR1 SGHVS, CDR2 FNYEAQ. Trimming removed 1 base at V and 1 base at J, with 15 bases between. CDR3 coding DNA: TGTGCCAGCAGCTTAGTTTTTGGGGGGATTGGCACAGATACGCAGTATTTT. Translating it yields CASSLVFGGIGTDTQYF.

This clonotype has ten or more counts. V is TRBV6-5 and J is TRBJ2-5; possibly TRBD1 for D (6 bases). The CDR3 spans 13 residues. V gave up 2 bases and J gave up 10 bases, with 14 bases separating them. Germline V gene data show CDR1 as MNHEY and CDR2 as SVGAGI. The CDR3 is CASSYANRENQYF. In DNA, the CDR3 is TGTGCCAGCAGTTACGCCAACAGGGAAAACCAGTACTTC.

Notes on this clonotype: A much larger clone lies a single base off, so this may be a read error. The V and J genes are TRBV25-1 and TRBJ2-5; D not certain. Trimming cost V 3 bases and J 4 bases, with 12 bases left between them. Germline CDR1 reads MGHDK; CDR2 reads SYGVNS. The CDR3 runs 14 residues. CDR3 sequence (DNA): TGTGCCAGCAGTGATAGCAGTTGGCTAGAGACCCAGTACTTC. Protein product: CASSDSSWLETQYF. The whole variable domain, remainder taken from reference TRBV25-1 and TRBJ2-5, is EADIYQTPRYLVIGTGKKITLECSQTMGHDKMYWYQQDPGMELHLIHYSYGVNSTEKGDLSSESTVSRIRTEHFPLTLESARPSHTSQYLCASSDSSWLETQYFGPGTRLLVL.

In this sample, this clonotype turned up many times. The junction shows a germline mismatch at one end, possibly a read error. The V call is TRBV4-2, the J call TRBJ2-1; 9 bases agree with TRBD2. This CDR3 contains 16 residues. Germline-derived CDR1 and CDR2 are LGHNA and YNFKEQ. The CDR3 reads CASSQEGGGAYNEQFF. For the CDR3, the DNA is TGTGCCAGCAGCCAAGAAGGCGGGGGGGCCTATAATGAGCAGTTCTTC.

Ten or more counts support this clonotype. The V gene is TRBV5-1, the J gene TRBJ1-5, with 7 bases lining up with TRBD1. Per germline, CDR1 SGHRS and CDR2 YFSETQ. The CDR3 totals 15 residues. Trimming cost V 4 bases and J 7 bases; bases outside gene matches: 11. The CDR3 coding sequence is TGCGCCAGCAGCCCAACCGGGACAGCCAACCAGCCCCAGCATTTT. Protein sequence: CASSPTGTANQPQHF. Using reference TRBV5-1 and TRBJ1-5 for the parts outside the CDR3, the full variable domain is KAGVTQTPRYLIKTRGQQVTLSCSPISGHRSVSWYQQTPGQGLQFLFEYFSETQRNKGNFPGRFSGRQFSNSRSEMNVSTLELGDSALYLCASSPTGTANQPQHFGDGTRLSIL.

There are many counts of this clonotype. The rearrangement uses TRBV12-3 or TRBV12-4 and TRBJ2-3; D possibly corresponds to TRBD2 (6 bases). The V end was cut by 5 bases, the J end by 5 bases, with 8 bases between. CDR3 size: 12 residues. This chain's CDR3 is CASSGGLDTQYF. CDR3 DNA: TGTGCCAGCAGTGGGGGACTAGATACGCAGTATTTT.

This chain joins TRBV29-1 and TRBJ2-2; no firm D call. Trimming stripped 7 bases from V and 5 bases from J, with 14 bases between. This CDR3 comprises 13 residues. Germline V lookup: CDR1 SQVTM, CDR2 ANQGSEA. CDR3 sequence reads: CSAEWVSTGELFF. The DNA for the CDR3 is TGCAGCGCCGAGTGGGTCTCGACCGGGGAGCTGTTTTTT.